The TCR beta chain described here comes from a study of a mutant IDH1 vaccine in newly diagnosed glioma. Study as a whole: The first vaccination came 4-6 weeks after radiotherapy alone, or with temozolomide cycles.

In the case of this clone: Its antigen remains unidentified.

The CDR3 sequence is 17 residues long. V shed 2 bases and J shed 6 bases, with 22 bases lying between them. Germline V lookup: CDR1 SGHVS, CDR2 FNYEAQ. Specified time point: week 47, end of study. A single vaccine dose contained 300 ug of mutant IDH1 20-mer peptide, and topical imiquimod was used with it. Measured with immunoSEQ multiplex PCR; TCRdb has only the in-frame clones, and not every one. This table holds 30,000 to 45,000 clones, 65% to 85% found once. Study-level results: Changes to the top peripheral T cell clonotypes appeared unrelated to pseudoprogression.

The source material was PBMCs, sampled from a glioma patient whose treatment included an IDH1 peptide vaccine. The chain links TRBV7-6 to TRBJ1-1; D may be TRBD1 (5 bases). This clonotype was obtained from a man aged 35 to 55 with glioma. The CDR3 coding sequence is TGTGCCAGCAGCTTATTTAGCCCCCGGGACGGGAAGCCTGAAGCTTTCTTT. This gives the protein CASSLFSPRDGKPEAFF. Variable domain in full (rest from reference TRBV7-6 and TRBJ1-1): GAGVSQSPRYKVTKRGQDVALRCDPISGHVSLYWYRQALGQGPEFLTYFNYEAQQDKSGLPNDRFSAERPEGSISTLTIQRTEQRDSAMYRCASSLFSPRDGKPEAFFGQGTRLTVV.